A single sample is the source of the 21 T cell receptor beta chains below, sequenced in a study of blood T cells in healthy people across ages. A second PCR, run for 7 to 11 cycles, used a sample-barcoded 5' primer plus a J-beta primer mix. TCRdb recomputed calls from the 5' RACE reads with MiXCR, one row per CDR3 protein. The sample holds roughly 500,000 distinct CDR3 sequences; 25% to 30% are singletons and the top ten take about 18%. The sample was blood. All receptors come from a woman in her 70s in good health.

CDR3 nucleotide sequence: TGTGCCAGCTCACCACCGGGGGGAGGTAATCAGCCCCAGCATTTT. As protein: CASSPPGGGNQPQHF. The chain joins TRBV18 to TRBJ1-5; maybe TRBD1 (5 bases). V was clipped by 0 bases and J by 4 bases, with 10 bases between them. Germline assignment: CDR1 KGHSH and CDR2 LQKENI. The CDR3 has 15 residues.

The V call is TRBV7-2, the J call TRBJ1-5; D gene unclear. CDR1 SGHTA and CDR2 FQGNSA come from the germline V gene. V lost 0 bases and J lost 6, with 6 bases in between. This CDR3 region has 13 residues. The CDR3 bases are TGTGCCAGCAGCTTAGCGCTGGGTCAGCCCCAGCATTTT. This gives the protein CASSLALGQPQHF.

Details on this clonotype: Because it lacks the conserved phenylalanine or tryptophan at the end, this CDR3 is likely a read error. The chain is built from TRBV9 and TRBJ1-1; TRBD1 is a possible D gene (5 bases). With 5 bases removed from V and 3 bases from J, the gap between germline ends came to 14 bases. This CDR3 comprises 14 residues. Germline-derived CDR1 and CDR2 are SGDLS and YYNGEE. The CDR3 coding sequence is TGTGCCAGCAGTGAAAGGGGCCGGGACACTGAAGCTTTCTTA. As protein: CASSERGRDTEAFL.

This clonotype showed up just a few times. The V call is TRBV9, the J call TRBJ2-5, with 10 bases identical to TRBD1. The J call may be mistaken, given a closer DNA end match to TRBJ2-1. This CDR3 has 15 amino acids. CDR1 SGDLS and CDR2 YYNGEE come from the germline V gene. CDR3 loop: CASSPRTGGNDEQFF. CDR3 in DNA: TGTGCCAGCAGCCCCCGGACAGGGGGGAATGATGAGCAGTTCTTC.

V and J are TRBV7-2 and TRBJ2-5; 7 bases map to TRBD2. In germline, CDR1 is SGHTA, CDR2 FQGNSA. The J segment lost 2 bases and the V segment lost 5 bases, leaving 11 bases of the junction unmatched. The CDR3 is made up of 16 amino acids. The CDR3 reads CASSLSPPSGQETQYF. CDR3 nucleotides: TGTGCCAGCAGCCTTTCCCCCCCTAGCGGTCAAGAGACCCAGTACTTC.

Note on this clonotype: An end of the junction does not agree with germline; a read error may underlie this. The chain recombines TRBV20-1 with TRBJ2-1; D may be TRBD2 (5 bases). CDR3 length equals 15 residues. Germline CDR1 reads DFQATT; CDR2 reads SNEGSKA (reference sequence). CDR3 bases: TGCAGTGCTAGACCGACCGGGATCTCCTACAACGAGCAGTTCTTC. It codes for CSARPTGISYNEQFF.

This clonotype appeared many times. The V gene is TRBV29-1, the J gene TRBJ2-3; D is perhaps TRBD1 or TRBD2 (5 bases each). Germline assignment: CDR1 SQVTM and CDR2 ANQGSEA. The CDR3 covers 15 residues. Trimming took off 6 bases at V and 2 bases at J, with 18 bases between the two ends. CDR3 amino acids: CSVAGTVSPTDTQYF. The CDR3 nucleotides are TGCAGCGTCGCCGGGACCGTCTCCCCCACAGATACGCAGTATTTT.

The gene calls are TRBV20-1 and TRBJ1-4; TRBD1 matches 10 bases. The CDR3 has 14 residues. J lost 6 bases, V lost 1 base, and 2 bases had no gene match. Germline CDR1 and CDR2: DFQATT and SNEGSKA (reference sequence). CDR3 amino acids: CSARAGTGDEKLFF. The CDR3 DNA sequence: TGCAGTGCTAGAGCCGGGACAGGGGATGAAAAACTGTTTTTT.

The CDR3 sequence: CASSQAGTGSTDTQYF. The CDR3 DNA follows: TGTGCCAGCAGCCAAGCGGGGACGGGGAGCACAGATACGCAGTATTTT. V and J are TRBV3-1 and TRBJ2-3; tentatively, D is TRBD1 or TRBD2 (5 bases each). The germline V gene has CDR1 LGHDT and CDR2 YNNKEL (reference sequence). Trimming pared 1 base from V and 0 bases from J, leaving 11 bases between. The CDR3 consists of 16 residues.

On this clonotype itself: At one end, the junction sequence differs from germline, possibly due to a read error. The chain joins TRBV7-2 to TRBJ2-5; TRBD2 matches at 13 bases. Germline V gives CDR1 SGHTA, CDR2 FQGNSA. The CDR3 spans 13 residues. The DNA of the CDR3 is TGTGCCAGCAGCTTAGTGGGGACTAGCGGGGTCAACTTC. Its translation: CASSLVGTSGVNF.

This clonotype was observed a few times. The chain joins TRBV15 to TRBJ2-6; unclear D gene. V lost 3 bases and J lost 3, with 6 bases in between. Germline CDR1 is LNHNV and CDR2 is YYDKDF (reference sequence). This CDR3 contains 14 residues. CDR3 amino acids: CATSSSHGANVLTF. The CDR3 coding sequence is TGTGCCACCAGCAGCTCCCATGGGGCCAACGTCCTGACTTTC.

V usage is TRBV7-3 and J usage is TRBJ2-7; 8 bases match TRBD1. Germline CDR1 is SGHTA and CDR2 is FQGTGA. Unmatched junction bases numbered 4, after V lost 4 bases and J lost 5 bases. This CDR3 spans 13 amino acids. This chain's CDR3 is CASSSDREDEQYF. In nucleotides, the CDR3 is TGTGCCAGCAGCTCGGACAGGGAAGACGAGCAGTACTTC.

There are a few counts of this clonotype. The genes are TRBV7-9 and TRBJ2-7; 7 bases line up with TRBD1. J lost 6 bases, V lost 5 bases, and 10 bases had no gene match. The CDR3 runs 14 residues. Germline CDR1 SEHNR, CDR2 FQNEAQ (reference sequence). The CDR3 spells CASSPKGTALEQYF. The CDR3 region has the DNA TGTGCCAGCAGCCCCAAAGGGACAGCCCTCGAGCAGTACTTC.

The chain joins TRBV20-1 to TRBJ1-2; TRBD1 agrees at 7 bases. CDR3 size: 12 residues. V lost 6 bases and J lost 7; bases outside the gene matches: 8. Germline lookup yields CDR1 DFQATT and CDR2 SNEGSKA (reference sequence). This chain's CDR3 is CSAKQGWSGYTF. In DNA form, the CDR3 reads TGCAGTGCCAAACAGGGGTGGAGTGGCTACACCTTC.

This clonotype was seen more than once but under ten times. The chain joins TRBV11-2 to TRBJ2-1; tentatively, D is TRBD1 (5 bases). Trimming removed 6 bases at V and 6 bases at J, with 12 bases between. The germline CDR1 and CDR2 sequences are SGHAT and FQNNGV. The CDR3 contains 13 residues. CDR3 loop: CASSVGVANEQFF. The DNA for the CDR3 is TGTGCCAGCAGTGTAGGGGTTGCCAATGAGCAGTTCTTC.

The chain uses TRBV5-1 and TRBJ2-3; perhaps D is TRBD1 or TRBD2 (5 bases each). V gave up 3 bases and J gave up 0 bases, with 14 bases separating them. Germline assignment: CDR1 SGHRS and CDR2 YFSETQ. This CDR3 spans 16 amino acids. CDR3 nucleotides: TGCGCCAGCAGCTCTCGAGGGGCAACTAGCACAGATACGCAGTATTTT. It is translated as CASSSRGATSTDTQYF.

A word on this clonotype: At one end the junction does not follow the germline gene, possibly because of a read error. The chain combines TRBV2 with TRBJ1-1; D uncertain. Germline assignment: CDR1 SNHLY and CDR2 FYNNEI. This CDR3 contains 14 residues. For the CDR3, the DNA is TGTACCAGCACCCGGATGGGCTTGAACACTGAAGCTTTCTTT. Its translation is CTSTRMGLNTEAFF.

The chain employs TRBV20-1 and TRBJ2-5, with 12 bases matching TRBD1. The J call is doubtful: the DNA matches TRBJ2-1 better. CDR1 and CDR2 (germline): DFQATT, SNEGSKA (reference sequence). The CDR3 sequence is 15 residues long. The CDR3 loop is CSARLGQGAEDGQFF. Here the CDR3 DNA reads TGCAGTGCTAGGTTGGGACAGGGGGCGGAAGATGGGCAGTTCTTC.

The rearrangement uses TRBV12-3 or TRBV12-4 and TRBJ2-5; D perhaps matches TRBD1 (5 bases). The CDR3 is 16 residues long. V was trimmed by 2 bases and J by 2 bases, leaving 15 bases between them. DNA for the CDR3: TGTGCCAGCAGTTTAACAGCTTCCCCAGGGCAAGAGACCCAGTACTTC. Translating it yields CASSLTASPGQETQYF.

The genes are TRBV4-2 and TRBJ1-3; no firm D call. Germline assignment: CDR1 LGHNA and CDR2 YNFKEQ. Trimming took 0 bases from V and 2 from J, leaving 17 bases between them. The CDR3 runs to 18 residues. The CDR3 is CASSQDPPRPQTGNTIYF. DNA of the CDR3: TGTGCCAGCAGCCAAGACCCCCCAAGGCCCCAAACTGGAAACACCATATATTTT.

This clonotype was seen a handful of times. This rearrangement joins TRBV12-3 or TRBV12-4 to TRBJ2-3; 9 bases line up with TRBD2. After removal of 2 bases from V and 7 bases from J, the junction contained 7 bases not matched to a gene. This CDR3 is 15 amino acids long. CDR3 amino acids: CASSLFSGGRNTQYF. The CDR3 DNA sequence: TGTGCCAGCAGTTTATTTAGCGGGGGACGGAATACGCAGTATTTT.